The 29 T cell receptor beta chains given below trace back to one sample, sequenced in a study of cytomegalovirus exposure and HLA in healthy donors. The PCR employed 60 Vbeta primers together with 13 Jbeta primers. Some clones are missing from TCRdb's copy, which holds only in-frame ones; the method was immunoSEQ multiplex PCR. The sample contains 130,000 to 150,000 clones, over 70% of which appear only once. Sequences were obtained from PBMCs. The source of these receptors is a woman aged 40 to 50 in good health and CMV-seronegative.

The chain uses TRBV6-1 and TRBJ2-7, with TRBD2 matching 9 bases. The CDR3 runs to 14 residues. CDR1 is MNHNS and CDR2 is SASEGT in the germline V gene. V was clipped by 6 bases and J by 6 bases; unmatched bases: 9. In nucleotides, the CDR3 is TGTGCCAGCAGCCCACTAGCGGGCGGGGGCGAGCAGTACTTC. It specifies CASSPLAGGGEQYF.

V is TRBV9 and J is TRBJ2-1, with 11 bases matching TRBD2. V was clipped by 4 bases and J by 8 bases; unmatched bases: 17. The CDR3 has 18 residues. From germline, CDR1 is SGDLS and CDR2 YYNGEE. This chain's CDR3 is CASSLRTSGGALDDEQFF. The CDR3 DNA reads TGTGCCAGCAGCCTCCGAACTAGCGGGGGCGCCTTGGATGATGAGCAGTTCTTC. Supplemented by reference TRBV9 and TRBJ2-1, the full variable domain reads DSGVTQTPKHLITATGQRVTLRCSPRSGDLSVYWYQQSLDQGLQFLIQYYNGEERAKGNILERFSAQQFPDLHSELNLSSLELGDSALYFCASSLRTSGGALDDEQFFGPGTRLTVL.

This chain connects TRBV2 to TRBJ1-2; 9 bases agree with TRBD1. V lost 4 bases to trimming and J lost 9 bases; unmatched junction nucleotides: 9. The CDR3 length is 14 residues. Per the germline V gene, CDR1 is SNHLY and CDR2 is FYNNEI. The CDR3 DNA reads TGTGCCAGCAGTGTTGAACAGGGGGCGTGGAGCTACACCTTC. Protein product: CASSVEQGAWSYTF. Complete variable domain (other parts from reference TRBV2 and TRBJ1-2): EPEVTQTPSHQVTQMGQEVILRCVPISNHLYFYWYRQILGQKVEFLVSFYNNEISEKSEIFDDQFSVERPDGSNFTLKIRSTKLEDSAMYFCASSVEQGAWSYTFGSGTRLTVV.

The chain carries TRBV7-8 and TRBJ2-1; 8 bases fit TRBD2. Germline V CDR1 and CDR2: SGHVS, FQNEAQ. Trimming at V came to 0 bases and at J to 3 bases, leaving 4 bases not matched to a gene. The length of the CDR3 is 16 residues. The CDR3 reads CASSLAAGVHYNEQFF. The DNA of the CDR3 is TGTGCCAGCAGCTTAGCAGCGGGAGTACACTACAATGAGCAGTTCTTC.

The gene calls are TRBV10-1 and TRBJ2-2, with 11 nucleotides matching TRBD2. In germline, CDR1 is WNHNN, CDR2 SYGVQD (reference sequence). This CDR3 region has 16 residues. Trimming took 7 bases from V and 2 from J; bases not matched to a gene: 6. The CDR3 here is CASTGTSGVNTGELFF. The DNA of the CDR3 is TGCGCCAGCACCGGGACTAGCGGAGTAAACACCGGGGAGCTGTTTTTT.

V usage is TRBV6-5 and J usage is TRBJ1-5; TRBD1 might be the D (5 bases). The germline CDR1 and CDR2 sequences are MNHEY and SVGAGI. The CDR3 spans 15 residues. Trimming took 8 bases from V and 1 from J, leaving 15 bases between them. The CDR3 loop is CASRPAGISNQPQHF. CDR3 in DNA: TGTGCCAGCCGCCCGGCAGGGATAAGCAATCAGCCCCAGCATTTT.

This rearrangement joins TRBV5-1 to TRBJ2-1; 9 positions agree with TRBD2. Per germline, CDR1 SGHRS and CDR2 YFSETQ. This CDR3 is 16 amino acids long. J gave up 6 bases and V 0 bases, and 7 bases lay outside the gene matches. The CDR3 loop is CASSLVAGGPANEQFF. The DNA of the CDR3 is TGCGCCAGCAGCTTGGTTGCGGGGGGGCCGGCCAATGAGCAGTTCTTC.

The chain is built from TRBV6-1 and TRBJ1-2; tentatively, D is TRBD1 (5 bases). The CDR3 spans 14 residues. V was cut by 11 bases and J by 5 bases, with 21 bases left in between. Germline CDR1 is MNHNS and CDR2 is SASEGT. CDR3 residues: CAGGGALWSYGYTF. Here the CDR3 DNA reads TGTGCCGGTGGCGGGGCCCTGTGGTCGTATGGCTACACCTTC.

This chain connects TRBV30 to TRBJ2-3; 8 bases align to TRBD2. The CDR3 runs to 12 residues. Germline V gene sequence: CDR1 GTSNPN, CDR2 SVGIG (reference sequence). Germline trimming cut 5 bases from V and 5 bases from J; bases unmatched to any gene: 3. Here the CDR3 reads CAWDSGEDTQYF. The CDR3 nucleotides are TGTGCCTGGGATAGCGGGGAAGATACGCAGTATTTT. Complete variable domain (other parts from reference TRBV30 and TRBJ2-3): SQTIHQWPATLVQPVGSPLSLECTVEGTSNPNLYWYRQAAGRGLQLLFYSVGIGQISSEVPQNLSASRPQDRQFILSSKKLLLSDSGFYLCAWDSGEDTQYFGPGTRLTVL.

This chain joins TRBV6-1 and TRBJ1-3; D gene uncertain. V was cut by 6 bases and J by 3 bases, with 6 bases left in between. The CDR3 consists of 12 residues. Germline CDR1 is MNHNS and CDR2 is SASEGT. The CDR3, as DNA: TGTGCCAGCAGGCGCCGTGGAAACACCATATATTTT. Translated: CASRRRGNTIYF.

The chain is built from TRBV5-4 and TRBJ2-3; no reliable D call. The CDR3 is 16 residues long. V lost 3 bases, J lost 2 bases, and 16 bases lay in between. The V gene's germline CDR1 is SGHNT and CDR2 YYREEE (reference sequence). The chain's CDR3 is CASSSPPPLSTDTQYF. The CDR3 nucleotides are TGTGCCAGCAGCTCCCCCCCTCCCCTTTCCACAGATACGCAGTATTTT. Drawing the rest from reference TRBV5-4 and TRBJ2-3, the complete variable domain is ETGVTQSPTHLIKTRGQQVTLRCSSQSGHNTVSWYQQALGQGPQFIFQYYREEENGRGNFPPRFSGLQFPNYSSELNVNALELDDSALYLCASSSPPPLSTDTQYFGPGTRLTVL.

This clone turned up a few times. The chain uses TRBV6-1 and TRBJ1-5; D might be TRBD1 (5 bases). The V and J ends lost 3 bases and 0 bases respectively, with 12 bases between them. Germline V lookup: CDR1 MNHNS, CDR2 SASEGT. There are 16 residues in the CDR3. The CDR3 bases are TGTGCCAGCAGTGAGGGGCAGTCTAATAGCAATCAGCCCCAGCATTTT. Encoded protein: CASSEGQSNSNQPQHF.

The rearrangement joins TRBV6-1 to TRBJ2-7, with TRBD1 matching over 7 bases. Germline assignment: CDR1 MNHNS and CDR2 SASEGT. The V gene end was trimmed by 7 bases and the J gene end by 4 bases; junction bases not matched to a gene: 7. This CDR3 has 13 residues. CDR3 protein: CASTTGRGYEQYF. The CDR3 nucleotides are TGTGCCAGCACGACAGGGAGAGGATACGAGCAGTACTTC.

The V gene is TRBV2, the J gene TRBJ2-5; D might be TRBD2 (5 bases). V was trimmed by 6 bases and J by 4 bases, leaving 9 bases between them. CDR3 length equals 12 residues. From germline, CDR1 is SNHLY and CDR2 FYNNEI. CDR3 region: CASRSGGETQYF. In nucleotides, the CDR3 is TGTGCCAGCAGAAGTGGAGGAGAGACCCAGTACTTC.

This clone was observed a few times. The J gene is TRBJ1-5, the V gene TRBV7-9, with D tentatively TRBD1 (5 bases). Trimming stripped 5 bases from V and 4 bases from J, with 12 bases between. CDR3 length: 14 amino acids. Germline V gene data show CDR1 as SEHNR and CDR2 as FQNEAQ (reference sequence). CDR3 in DNA: TGTGCCAGCAGCGCGGGGACGGGGAATCAGCCCCAGCATTTT. This gives the protein CASSAGTGNQPQHF. Together with reference TRBV7-9 and TRBJ1-5, the CDR3 gives the full variable domain: DTGVSQNPRHKITKRGQNVTFRCDPISEHNRLYWYRQTLGQGPEFLTYFQNEAQLEKSRLLSDRFSAERPKGSFSTLEIQRTEQGDSAMYLCASSAGTGNQPQHFGDGTRLSIL.

This clone was counted a single time. The chain carries TRBV6-5 and TRBJ1-2, with D possibly TRBD1 on 6 matching bases. V gave up 2 bases and J gave up 7 bases, with 17 bases separating them. CDR1 is MNHEY and CDR2 is SVGAGI in the germline V gene. The CDR3 contains 15 residues. DNA of the CDR3: TGTGCCAGCAGTTACCGGATACAGGGCAGCGTTGGCTACACCTTC. Amino acid sequence: CASSYRIQGSVGYTF.

V gene TRBV5-1 combines with J gene TRBJ2-5; 7 bases fit TRBD1. TRBJ2-7 matches the DNA end more closely, so the J call is doubtful. The CDR3 contains 14 residues. Germline V gives CDR1 SGHRS, CDR2 YFSETQ. CDR3 DNA: TGCGCCAGCAGCCCCGGGACAGCCACCTACGAGCAGTACTTC. This codes for CASSPGTATYEQYF.

The CDR3 DNA sequence: TGCGCCAGCAGTCCGCATAAACGAACAGGGTGGGAAAAACTGTTTTTT. It specifies CASSPHKRTGWEKLFF. This chain connects TRBV10-2 to TRBJ1-4; tentatively, D is TRBD1 (6 bases). There are 16 residues in the CDR3. V was trimmed by 5 bases and J by 8 bases, leaving 21 bases between them. Per germline, CDR1 WSHSY and CDR2 SAAADI.

This clone was detected only a few times. The chain couples TRBV19 to TRBJ1-5; D unclear. This CDR3 has 14 residues. Trimming took 7 bases from V and 1 from J, leaving 11 bases between them. Germline CDR1 LNHDA, CDR2 SQIVND (reference sequence). The CDR3 is CASTTRGSNQPQHF. The CDR3 DNA is TGTGCCAGTACCACCCGAGGAAGCAATCAGCCCCAGCATTTT.

The V and J genes are TRBV5-1 and TRBJ2-3; 8 positions agree with TRBD2. The V gene end was trimmed by 2 bases and the J gene end by 2 bases; junction bases not matched to a gene: 4. Germline-derived CDR1 and CDR2 are SGHRS and YFSETQ. CDR3 size: 15 residues. The DNA for the CDR3 is TGCGCCAGCAGCTTAGCGGGAGAGACCACAGATACGCAGTATTTT. Protein: CASSLAGETTDTQYF.

This clone was seen a single time. J is TRBJ2-5 and V is TRBV11-2; possible D gene TRBD1, 6 bases. Germline V gives CDR1 SGHAT, CDR2 FQNNGV. V shed 4 bases and J shed 4 bases, with 10 bases lying between them. The length of the CDR3 is 13 residues. The CDR3 DNA follows: TGTGCCAGCAGCTCAGGGGTCAGAGAGACCCAGTACTTC. Encoded protein: CASSSGVRETQYF. Looking up the rest from reference TRBV11-2 and TRBJ2-5 gives the full variable domain: EAGVAQSPRYKIIEKRQSVAFWCNPISGHATLYWYQQILGQGPKLLIQFQNNGVVDDSQLPKDRFSAERLKGVDSTLKIQPAKLEDSAVYLCASSSGVRETQYFGPGTRLLVL.

Comment on this clone: One junction end does not reproduce the germline sequence, and a read error may be involved. V gene TRBV7-9 combines with J gene TRBJ1-2; D is perhaps TRBD1 (5 bases). The CDR3 spans 12 residues. The germline V gene encodes CDR1 SEHNR and CDR2 FQNEAQ (reference sequence). CDR3 loop: CSSSFQPQGVYF. The DNA for the CDR3 is TGTTCCAGCAGCTTTCAGCCCCAAGGGGTCTACTTC.

The CDR3 DNA follows: TGTGCCATCAGTGGGACAGGGGACACTGAAGCTTTCTTT. Amino acids: CAISGTGDTEAFF. J is TRBJ1-1 and V is TRBV10-3; 9 bases agree with TRBD1. The CDR3 sequence is 13 residues long. V shed 4 bases, J shed 3 bases, and the junction held 0 bases outside the gene matches. Germline CDR1 ENHRY, CDR2 SYGVKD.

The rearrangement uses TRBV9 and TRBJ2-3; 8 positions match TRBD1. CDR1 and CDR2 from the germline V gene are SGDLS and YYNGEE. Losses at the gene ends were 4 bases for V and 2 bases for J; bases not matched to a gene: 15. The CDR3 extends over 18 amino acids. The CDR3 is CASSQFQGALYVTDTQYF. In DNA, the CDR3 is TGTGCCAGCAGCCAATTCCAGGGGGCGTTGTATGTCACAGATACGCAGTATTTT.

The chain couples TRBV30 to TRBJ2-7; 10 bases match TRBD2. There are 14 residues in the CDR3. The germline V gene has CDR1 GTSNPN and CDR2 SVGIG (reference sequence). Trimming took 4 bases from V and 6 from J; bases not matched to a gene: 9. This CDR3 is CAWTVAGGPFEQYF. The DNA for the CDR3 is TGTGCCTGGACAGTAGCGGGGGGCCCATTCGAGCAGTACTTC.

This clone turned up a few times. The identical CDR3 is also encoded by other nucleotide sequences in the sample. The J gene is TRBJ2-2, the V gene TRBV5-1; no definite D call. V was trimmed by 0 bases and J by 1 base, leaving 4 bases between them. This CDR3 comprises 14 residues. Germline V gene data show CDR1 as SGHRS and CDR2 as YFSETQ. The CDR3 bases are TGCGCCAGCAGCTTGGGGCAGAACACCGGGGAGCTGTTTTTT. This codes for CASSLGQNTGELFF. Supplemented by reference TRBV5-1 and TRBJ2-2, the full variable domain reads KAGVTQTPRYLIKTRGQQVTLSCSPISGHRSVSWYQQTPGQGLQFLFEYFSETQRNKGNFPGRFSGRQFSNSRSEMNVSTLELGDSALYLCASSLGQNTGELFFGEGSRLTVL.

This clone was counted a single time. V usage is TRBV6-5 and J usage is TRBJ1-2; TRBD1 agrees at 10 bases. The germline V gene has CDR1 MNHEY and CDR2 SVGAGI. V was clipped by 6 bases and J by 3 bases; unmatched bases: 7. This CDR3 comprises 15 residues. This chain's CDR3 is CASSPGQGLDYGYTF. The CDR3 DNA reads as TGTGCCAGCAGCCCGGGACAGGGGTTGGACTATGGCTACACCTTC.

V and J are TRBV30 and TRBJ1-4; the D gene is possibly TRBD1 (5 bases). Trimming pared 2 bases from V and 6 bases from J, leaving 13 bases between. The CDR3 contains 14 residues. From germline, CDR1 is GTSNPN and CDR2 SVGIG (reference sequence). CDR3: CAWSLIPTDEKLFF. In DNA form, the CDR3 reads TGTGCCTGGAGTCTAATTCCGACAGATGAAAAACTGTTTTTT.

This clone was counted between two and nine times. The CDR3 DNA reads TGCGCCAGCAGTGAAAATAGGGGAGGGCGCCTTGCGGGCACCGGGGAGCTGTTTTTT. Amino acids: CASSENRGGRLAGTGELFF. This rearrangement joins TRBV10-1 to TRBJ2-2; 7 bases map to TRBD2. CDR1 is WNHNN, CDR2 SYGVQD, per germline (reference sequence). The J segment lost 4 bases and the V segment lost 3 bases, leaving 17 bases of the junction unmatched. The CDR3 sequence is 19 residues long.